Here is one TCR beta chain with its context. Its antigen is not known. Only in-frame clones appear in the TCRdb table, and some are missing; sequencing was by immunoSEQ multiplex PCR. The data contain 15,000 to 20,000 clones, 75% to 85% of them singletons. The time point is: pre-treatment baseline. One draw preceded checkpoint blockade; another followed its first cycle at week 3. This sample was taken from a study of blood T cell dynamics during melanoma immunotherapy. At the level of the study: Standard first-line treatment here was pembrolizumab or nivolumab plus ipilimumab in metastatic melanoma.

Study-wide points: Disease-control patients' PBMC repertoires became either more clonal or more diverse at W3.

Per germline, CDR1 GTSNPN and CDR2 SVGIG (reference sequence). Trimming removed 3 bases at V and 4 bases at J, with 9 bases between. This CDR3 comprises 13 residues. This receptor was obtained from a human donor with melanoma. The rearrangement links TRBV30 to TRBJ1-4; tentatively, D is TRBD1 (6 bases). The material sequenced was blood, taken from a patient treated with checkpoint blockade. The CDR3 sequence is CAWRRTVNEKLFF. The CDR3 DNA is TGTGCCTGGAGGAGGACAGTTAATGAAAAACTGTTTTTT.